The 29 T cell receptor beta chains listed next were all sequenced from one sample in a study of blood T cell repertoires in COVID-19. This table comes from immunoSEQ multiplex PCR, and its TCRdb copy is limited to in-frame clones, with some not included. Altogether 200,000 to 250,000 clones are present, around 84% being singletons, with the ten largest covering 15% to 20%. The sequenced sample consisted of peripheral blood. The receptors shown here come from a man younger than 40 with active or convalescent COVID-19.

This chain's CDR3 is CASSPQAGGRHEQYF. The CDR3, as DNA: TGTGCCAGCAGCCCACAAGCGGGAGGGCGCCACGAGCAGTACTTC. The chain combines TRBV27 with TRBJ2-7; 10 bases align to TRBD2. CDR3 length: 15 residues. The V gene end was trimmed by 6 bases and the J gene end by 5 bases; junction bases not matched to a gene: 10. CDR1 is MNHEY and CDR2 is SMNVEV in the germline V gene (reference sequence).

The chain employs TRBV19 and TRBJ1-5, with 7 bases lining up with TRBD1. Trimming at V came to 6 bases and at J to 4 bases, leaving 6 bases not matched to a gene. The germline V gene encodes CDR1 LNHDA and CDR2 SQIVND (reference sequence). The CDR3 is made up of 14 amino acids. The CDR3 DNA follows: TGTGCCAGTAGGGACCGGACAGGAAATCAGCCCCAGCATTTT. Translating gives CASRDRTGNQPQHF.

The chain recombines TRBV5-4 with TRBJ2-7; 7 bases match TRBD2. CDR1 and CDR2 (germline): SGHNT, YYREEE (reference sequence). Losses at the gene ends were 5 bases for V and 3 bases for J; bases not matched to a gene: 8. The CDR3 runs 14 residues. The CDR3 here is CASRRGGDLYEQYF. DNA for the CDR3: TGTGCCAGCAGGCGGGGAGGGGACCTCTACGAGCAGTACTTC. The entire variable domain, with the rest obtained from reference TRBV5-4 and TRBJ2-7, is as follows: ETGVTQSPTHLIKTRGQQVTLRCSSQSGHNTVSWYQQALGQGPQFIFQYYREEENGRGNFPPRFSGLQFPNYSSELNVNALELDDSALYLCASRRGGDLYEQYFGPGTRLTVT.

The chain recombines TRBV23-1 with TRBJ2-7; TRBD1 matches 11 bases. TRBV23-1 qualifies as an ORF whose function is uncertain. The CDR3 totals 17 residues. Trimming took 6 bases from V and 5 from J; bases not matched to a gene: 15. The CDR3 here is CASRRLKQGQGDDEQYF. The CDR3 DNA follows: TGCGCCAGCAGACGCCTAAAACAGGGACAGGGGGACGACGAGCAGTACTTC.

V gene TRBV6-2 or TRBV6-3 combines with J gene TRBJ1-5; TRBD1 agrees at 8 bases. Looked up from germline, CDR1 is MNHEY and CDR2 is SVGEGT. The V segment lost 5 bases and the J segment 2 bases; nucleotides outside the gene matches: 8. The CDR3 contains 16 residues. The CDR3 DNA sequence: TGTGCCAGCAGTCCACACAGGGGGTTCGGCAATCAGCCCCAGCATTTT. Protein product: CASSPHRGFGNQPQHF.

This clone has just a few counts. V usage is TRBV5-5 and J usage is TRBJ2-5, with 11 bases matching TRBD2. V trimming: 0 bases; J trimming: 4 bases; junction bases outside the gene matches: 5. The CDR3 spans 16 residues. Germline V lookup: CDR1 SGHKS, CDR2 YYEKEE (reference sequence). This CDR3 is CASSLGGLAGGETQYF. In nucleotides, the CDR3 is TGTGCCAGCAGCTTGGGGGGTCTAGCGGGAGGAGAGACCCAGTACTTC. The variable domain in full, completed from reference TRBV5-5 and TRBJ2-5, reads DAGVTQSPTHLIKTRGQQVTLRCSPISGHKSVSWYQQVLGQGPQFIFQYYEKEERGRGNFPDRFSARQFPNYSSELNVNALLLGDSALYLCASSLGGLAGGETQYFGPGTRLLVL.

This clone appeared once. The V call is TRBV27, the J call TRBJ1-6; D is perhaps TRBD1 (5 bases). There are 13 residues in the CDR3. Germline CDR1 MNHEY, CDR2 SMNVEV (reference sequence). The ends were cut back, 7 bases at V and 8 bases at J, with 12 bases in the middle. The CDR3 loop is CASKPIGDSPLHF. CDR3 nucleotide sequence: TGTGCCAGCAAACCGATAGGGGATTCACCCCTCCACTTT.

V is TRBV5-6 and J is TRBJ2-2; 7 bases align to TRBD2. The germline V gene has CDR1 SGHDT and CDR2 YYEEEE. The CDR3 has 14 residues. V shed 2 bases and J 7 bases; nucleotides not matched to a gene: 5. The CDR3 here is CASSFRGRNGELFF. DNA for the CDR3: TGTGCCAGCAGCTTTCGCGGGAGAAACGGGGAGCTGTTTTTT. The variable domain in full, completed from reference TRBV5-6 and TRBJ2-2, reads DAGVTQSPTHLIKTRGQQVTLRCSPKSGHDTVSWYQQALGQGPQFIFQYYEEEERQRGNFPDRFSGHQFPNYSSELNVNALLLGDSALYLCASSFRGRNGELFFGEGSRLTVL.

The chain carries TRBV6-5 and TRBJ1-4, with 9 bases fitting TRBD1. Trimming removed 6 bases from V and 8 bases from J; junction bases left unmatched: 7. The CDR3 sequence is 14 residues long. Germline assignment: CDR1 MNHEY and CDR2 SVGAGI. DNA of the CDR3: TGTGCCAGCAGCCGGGACAGGGTTTCGGAAAAACTGTTTTTT. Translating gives CASSRDRVSEKLFF.

CDR3 region: CASSGDRGWNTEAFF. CDR3 nucleotide sequence: TGTGCCAGCAGTGGGGACAGGGGATGGAACACTGAAGCTTTCTTT. The chain couples TRBV2 to TRBJ1-1; 10 positions agree with TRBD1. V trimming: 4 bases; J trimming: 1 base; junction bases outside the gene matches: 3. This CDR3 comprises 15 residues. The germline V gene encodes CDR1 SNHLY and CDR2 FYNNEI. Variable domain in full (rest from reference TRBV2 and TRBJ1-1): EPEVTQTPSHQVTQMGQEVILRCVPISNHLYFYWYRQILGQKVEFLVSFYNNEISEKSEIFDDQFSVERPDGSNFTLKIRSTKLEDSAMYFCASSGDRGWNTEAFFGQGTRLTVV.

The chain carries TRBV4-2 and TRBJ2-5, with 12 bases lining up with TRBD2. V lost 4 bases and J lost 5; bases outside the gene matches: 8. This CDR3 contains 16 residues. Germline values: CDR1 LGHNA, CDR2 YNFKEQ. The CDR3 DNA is TGTGCCAGCAGCCGAGGACTAGCGGGGCGGGGGGAGACCCAGTACTTC. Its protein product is CASSRGLAGRGETQYF.

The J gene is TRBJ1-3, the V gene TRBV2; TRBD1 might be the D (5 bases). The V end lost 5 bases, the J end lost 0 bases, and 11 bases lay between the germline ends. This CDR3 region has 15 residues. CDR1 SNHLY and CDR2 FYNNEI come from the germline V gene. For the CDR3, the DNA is TGTGCCAGCAGTCGCGACAGTAGCTCTGGAAACACCATATATTTT. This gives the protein CASSRDSSSGNTIYF.

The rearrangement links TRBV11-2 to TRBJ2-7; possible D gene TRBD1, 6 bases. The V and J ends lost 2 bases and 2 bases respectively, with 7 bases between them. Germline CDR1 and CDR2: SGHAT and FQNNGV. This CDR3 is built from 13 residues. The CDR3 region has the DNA TGTGCCAGCAGCTTACCAGGGGCCTACGAGCAGTACTTC. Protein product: CASSLPGAYEQYF.

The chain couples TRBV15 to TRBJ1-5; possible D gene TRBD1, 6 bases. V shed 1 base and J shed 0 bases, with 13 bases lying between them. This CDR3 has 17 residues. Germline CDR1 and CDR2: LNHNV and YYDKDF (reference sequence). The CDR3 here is CATSRGPWTVSNQPQHF. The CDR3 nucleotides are TGTGCCACCAGCAGAGGGCCGTGGACAGTTAGCAATCAGCCCCAGCATTTT.

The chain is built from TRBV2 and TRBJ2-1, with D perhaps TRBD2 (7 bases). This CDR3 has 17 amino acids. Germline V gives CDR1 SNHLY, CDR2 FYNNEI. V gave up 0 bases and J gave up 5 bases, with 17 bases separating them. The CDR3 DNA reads TGTGCCAGCAGTGAAGCGCGACCTGGCGGGGGCAACAATGAGCAGTTCTTC. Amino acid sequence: CASSEARPGGGNNEQFF.

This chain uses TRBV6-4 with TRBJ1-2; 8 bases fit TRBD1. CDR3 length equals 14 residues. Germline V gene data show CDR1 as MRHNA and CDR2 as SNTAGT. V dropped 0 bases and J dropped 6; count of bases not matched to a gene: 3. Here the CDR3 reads CASSDSGRGHGYTF. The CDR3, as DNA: TGTGCCAGCAGTGACTCTGGCAGGGGGCATGGCTACACCTTC.

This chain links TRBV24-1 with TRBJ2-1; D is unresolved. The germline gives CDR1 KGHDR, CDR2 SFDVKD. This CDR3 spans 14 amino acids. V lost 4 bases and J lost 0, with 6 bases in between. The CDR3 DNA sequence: TGTGCCACCAGTGACAGTCGCTCCTACAATGAGCAGTTCTTC. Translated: CATSDSRSYNEQFF.

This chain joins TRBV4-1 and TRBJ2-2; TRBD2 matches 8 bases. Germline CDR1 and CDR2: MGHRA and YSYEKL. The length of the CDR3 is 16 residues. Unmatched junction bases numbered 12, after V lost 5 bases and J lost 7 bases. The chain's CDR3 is CASSYPQRERSGELFF. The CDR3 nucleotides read TGCGCCAGCAGCTACCCCCAGCGGGAGCGGAGCGGGGAGCTGTTTTTT.

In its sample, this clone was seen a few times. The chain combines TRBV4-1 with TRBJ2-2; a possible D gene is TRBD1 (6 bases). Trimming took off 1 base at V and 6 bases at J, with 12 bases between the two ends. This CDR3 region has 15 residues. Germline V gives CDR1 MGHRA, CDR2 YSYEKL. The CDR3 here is CASSQGLPGAGELFF. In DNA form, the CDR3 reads TGCGCCAGCAGCCAAGGACTGCCAGGGGCCGGGGAGCTGTTTTTT.

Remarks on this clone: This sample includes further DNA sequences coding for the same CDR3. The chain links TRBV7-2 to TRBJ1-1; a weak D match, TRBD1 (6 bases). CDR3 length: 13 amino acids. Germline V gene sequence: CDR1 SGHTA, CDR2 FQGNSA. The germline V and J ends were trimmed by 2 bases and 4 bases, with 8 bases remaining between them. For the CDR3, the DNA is TGTGCCAGCAGCTTAATAGGGGGCACTGAAGCTTTCTTT. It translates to CASSLIGGTEAFF.

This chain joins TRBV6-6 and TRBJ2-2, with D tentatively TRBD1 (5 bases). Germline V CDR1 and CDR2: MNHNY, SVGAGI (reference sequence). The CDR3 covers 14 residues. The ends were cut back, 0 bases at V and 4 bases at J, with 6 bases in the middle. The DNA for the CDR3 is TGTGCCAGCAGTTACTCAGGGGCCACCGGGGAGCTGTTTTTT. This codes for CASSYSGATGELFF.

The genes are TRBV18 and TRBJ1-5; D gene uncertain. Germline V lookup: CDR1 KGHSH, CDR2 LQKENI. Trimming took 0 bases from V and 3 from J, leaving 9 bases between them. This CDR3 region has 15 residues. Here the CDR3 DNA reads TGTGCCAGCTCACCACCTATCTCACTCAATCAGCCCCAGCATTTT. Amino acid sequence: CASSPPISLNQPQHF. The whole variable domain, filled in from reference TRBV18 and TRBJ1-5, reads NAGVMQNPRHLVRRRGQEARLRCSPMKGHSHVYWYRQLPEEGLKFMVYLQKENIIDESGMPKERFSAEFPKEGPSILRIQQVVRGDSAAYFCASSPPISLNQPQHFGDGTRLSIL.

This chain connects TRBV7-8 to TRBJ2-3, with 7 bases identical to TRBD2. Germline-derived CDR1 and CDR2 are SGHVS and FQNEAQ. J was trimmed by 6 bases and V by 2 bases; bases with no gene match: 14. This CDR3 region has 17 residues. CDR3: CASSLPLTSRGVDTQYF. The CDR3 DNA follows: TGTGCCAGCAGCTTACCGTTGACTAGCCGAGGGGTGGATACGCAGTATTTT. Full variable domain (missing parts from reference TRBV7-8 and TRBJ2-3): GAGVSQSPRYKVAKRGQDVALRCDPISGHVSLFWYQQALGQGPEFLTYFQNEAQLDKSGLPSDRFFAERPEGSVSTLKIQRTQQEDSAVYLCASSLPLTSRGVDTQYFGPGTRLTVL.

The CDR3 DNA reads TGTGCCAGCTCCCGGGGGAGCGGCGACACCATATATTTT. Amino acids: CASSRGSGDTIYF. The chain uses TRBV18 and TRBJ1-3; D may be TRBD1 (5 bases). CDR1 and CDR2 from the germline V gene are KGHSH and LQKENI. This CDR3 spans 13 amino acids. V was pared by 6 bases and J by 8 bases, with 14 bases between.

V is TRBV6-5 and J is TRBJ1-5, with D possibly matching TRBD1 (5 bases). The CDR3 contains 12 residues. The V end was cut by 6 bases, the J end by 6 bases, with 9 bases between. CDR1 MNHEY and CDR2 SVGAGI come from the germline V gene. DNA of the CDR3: TGTGCCAGCAGAACCAGGGCTCAGCCCCAGCATTTT. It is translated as CASRTRAQPQHF.

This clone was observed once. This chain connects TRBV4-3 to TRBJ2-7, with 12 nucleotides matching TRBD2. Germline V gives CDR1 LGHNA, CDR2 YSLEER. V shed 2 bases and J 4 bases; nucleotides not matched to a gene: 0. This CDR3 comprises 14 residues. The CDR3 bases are TGCGCCAGCAGCCAACTAGCGGGGGGGTACGAGCAGTACTTC. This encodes CASSQLAGGYEQYF.

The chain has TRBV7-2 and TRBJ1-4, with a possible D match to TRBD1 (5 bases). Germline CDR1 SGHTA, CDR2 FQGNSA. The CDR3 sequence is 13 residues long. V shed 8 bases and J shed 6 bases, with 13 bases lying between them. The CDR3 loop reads CASCRGDDEKLFF. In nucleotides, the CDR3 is TGTGCCAGCTGTAGGGGCGATGATGAAAAACTGTTTTTT.

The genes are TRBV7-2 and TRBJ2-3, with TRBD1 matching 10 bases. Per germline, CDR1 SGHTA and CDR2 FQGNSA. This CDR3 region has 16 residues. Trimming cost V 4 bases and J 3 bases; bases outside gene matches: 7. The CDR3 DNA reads TGTGCCAGCAGCTCAGGGACAGGGGTGCGGACAGATACGCAGTATTTT. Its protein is CASSSGTGVRTDTQYF.

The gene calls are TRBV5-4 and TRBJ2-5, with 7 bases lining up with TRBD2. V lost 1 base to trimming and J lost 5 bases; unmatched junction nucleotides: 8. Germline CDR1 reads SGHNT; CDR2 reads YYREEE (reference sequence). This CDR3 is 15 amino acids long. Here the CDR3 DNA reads TGTGCCAGCAGCTTGTGGGGGGGTTTTGGGGAGACCCAGTACTTC. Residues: CASSLWGGFGETQYF.